This entry features one T cell receptor (beta chain) sequence. The antigen remains undetermined. TCRdb's copy holds only in-frame clones and misses some; the assay was immunoSEQ multiplex PCR. The sample records about 28,000 clones, around 80% being singletons. The CDR3 has 15 amino acids. The germline V and J ends were trimmed by 4 bases and 1 base, with 12 bases remaining between them. CDR1 is KGHDR, CDR2 SFDVKD, per germline. This record belongs to a study of T cell responses to AZD1222 COVID-19 vaccine. Study-wide findings and caveats: Recipients of two AZD1222 doses showed rising Spike-specific TCR breadth and depth. In a largely white British group with more females than males, clonal diversity was possibly underestimated.

Sequencing used peripheral blood, obtained on day 0 of AZD1222 vaccination. The TCR was taken from an adult in good health. The chain uses TRBV24-1 and TRBJ2-5, with D uncertain. As DNA, the CDR3 is TGTGCCACCAGTGACCCTCGACGGAGCCAAGAGACCCAGTACTTC. It translates to CATSDPRRSQETQYF.